The T cell receptor (beta chain) described here comes from a study of blood T cell repertoires in COVID-19. Data came from immunoSEQ multiplex PCR; TCRdb stores just in-frame clones and leaves some out. Of 70,000 to 90,000 clones listed, around 67% are singletons. What was sequenced was peripheral blood. The sequence was collected from a human donor with acute or convalescent COVID-19. The donor label of this sample is uncertain.

In DNA form, the CDR3 reads TGTGCCAGCAGTCCCCGGGAGGAACCCTCCTACGAGCAGTACTTC. Translating it yields CASSPREEPSYEQYF. V usage is TRBV6-2 or TRBV6-3 and J usage is TRBJ2-7; 7 nucleotides align to TRBD2. From germline, CDR1 is MNHEY and CDR2 SVGEGT. J was trimmed by 0 bases and V by 5 bases; bases with no gene match: 7. The CDR3 spans 15 residues.